This T cell receptor (beta chain) was obtained from a study of blood T cell repertoires in COVID-19. Study information: PBMCs, B-cell-depleted T cells, or T cells provided the cDNA or gDNA that made up the material.

Germline CDR1 LNHDA, CDR2 SQIVND (reference sequence). The ends were cut back, 5 bases at V and 1 base at J, with 9 bases in the middle. CDR3 length: 13 residues. The table came from immunoSEQ multiplex PCR; TCRdb's copy has only in-frame clones and leaves some out. The top ten clones hold just under 6.5% of a sample with some 300,000 clones, about nine tenths of them seen once. The TCR was taken from a woman aged 50 to 65 with COVID-19, enrolled during active disease. Input material: peripheral blood. The genes are TRBV19 and TRBJ2-7; no firm D call. This chain's CDR3 is CASSPSFSYEQYF. Here the CDR3 DNA reads TGTGCCAGTAGTCCCTCCTTTTCCTACGAGCAGTACTTC.